The subject of this entry is one T cell receptor beta chain. Here immunoSEQ multiplex PCR was the method, and the copy in TCRdb shows in-frame clones only, minus some. The sample shows about 380,000 clones, over 75% of them seen only once. The sample originates from a study of blood T cell repertoires in COVID-19. Study-level information: There were acute and convalescent COVID-19 samples, and they came from the United States, Italy and Spain.

Trimming removed 0 bases from V and 4 bases from J, with 9 bases in between. Germline lookup yields CDR1 MNHNY and CDR2 SVGAGI (reference sequence). The CDR3 runs 14 residues. In assigning cohorts, the study relied on participant-reported clinical history. The V call is TRBV6-6, the J call TRBJ1-2; D might be TRBD1 (6 bases). The specimen was PBMCs or T cells enriched from blood (not recorded which). The TCR originated in a man aged 25 to 40 who had recovered from COVID-19. The CDR3 DNA reads TGTGCCAGCAGTTACTCGAGGGGGAGCTATGGCTACACCTTC. Its protein product is CASSYSRGSYGYTF.